The 2 T cell receptor beta chains given below trace back to one sample, sequenced in a study of cytomegalovirus exposure and HLA in healthy donors. The PCR employed 60 Vbeta primers together with 13 Jbeta primers. Sequenced by immunoSEQ multiplex PCR; TCRdb stores in-frame clones only, minus some. The top ten clones hold about 1.5% of a sample with about 140,000 clones, approximately 70% of them seen once. The specimen was PBMCs. Source of these receptors: a human donor in good health.

The chain has TRBV27 and TRBJ1-1; the D gene is possibly TRBD1 (6 bases). The CDR3 has 13 residues. Trimming took 0 bases from V and 8 from J, leaving 10 bases between them. Per the germline V gene, CDR1 is MNHEY and CDR2 is SMNVEV (reference sequence). This chain's CDR3 is CASSLSDRREAFF. The CDR3 DNA reads TGTGCCAGCAGTTTATCTGACAGGCGGGAAGCTTTCTTT.

The V call is TRBV21-1, the J call TRBJ2-2; the table assigns TRBD1, which was not confirmed against the DNA. TRBV21-1 is tagged as a pseudogene. The CDR3 has 23 amino acids. The CDR3 nucleotides are TGTGCCAGCAGCAAGAGGGACCACAGGGGGCCGTATAGGGACTGCAGGAACACCGGGGAGCTGTTTTTT. Translated: CASSKRDHRGPYRDCRNTGELFF.